There are many counts of the clone carrying this T cell receptor beta chain. This sample is drawn from a study of regulatory T cells in long-lasting Graves disease. Assembly of TCR beta libraries relied on iRepertoire HTBI primers together with Arm-PCR of CDR3 regions. TCRdb re-analysed the multiplex PCR reads in MiXCR, keeping a single row per CDR3 protein. The table has 510,000 or so distinct CDR3 sequences, around 12% seen once; the top ten hold 8.9%. The sample's time point: newly diagnosed GD, antithyroid drugs for less than 3 months. Generation of the TCR library employed RNA extracted from PBMCs. The authors drew approximately 9 milliliters of peripheral blood into EDTA tubes. The CDR3 extends over 18 amino acids. V was pared by 1 base and J by 0 bases, with 16 bases between. From germline, CDR1 is SGHAT and CDR2 FQNNGV. This same sample was also taken into another study, of T cells in Graves' hyperthyroidism and ophthalmopathy. That investigation notes: First-round RT-PCR with HTBI primers amplified the TCR CDR3 region. The majority of expanded thyroid clonotypes above 0.001 also appeared in blood.

Source: peripheral blood mononuclear cells (PBMCs), taken at new diagnosis, from a patient treated with antithyroid drugs. V and J are TRBV11-2 and TRBJ1-3; D is unresolved. The receptor was derived from a woman in her twenties or thirties with Graves disease. CDR3 sequence reads: CASSLVFVTPLSGNTIYF. In DNA form, the CDR3 reads TGTGCCAGCAGCTTAGTGTTTGTGACACCGCTCTCTGGAAACACCATATATTTT. Full variable domain (missing parts from reference TRBV11-2 and TRBJ1-3): EAGVAQSPRYKIIEKRQSVAFWCNPISGHATLYWYQQILGQGPKLLIQFQNNGVVDDSQLPKDRFSAERLKGVDSTLKIQPAKLEDSAVYLCASSLVFVTPLSGNTIYFGEGSWLTVV.